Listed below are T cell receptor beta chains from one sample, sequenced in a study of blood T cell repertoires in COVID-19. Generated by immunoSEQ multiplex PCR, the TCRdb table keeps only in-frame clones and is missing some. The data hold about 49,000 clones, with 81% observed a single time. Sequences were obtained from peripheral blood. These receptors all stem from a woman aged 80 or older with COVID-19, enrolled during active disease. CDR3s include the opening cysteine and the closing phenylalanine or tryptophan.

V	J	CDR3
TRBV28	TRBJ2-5	CASLDPGLAGEGETQYF
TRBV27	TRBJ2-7	CASSPQGIPYEQYF
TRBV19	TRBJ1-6	CASSNADGVGRNSPLHF
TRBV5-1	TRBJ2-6	CASRRRISGANVLTF
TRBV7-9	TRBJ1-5	CASSFGTGGSGQPQHF
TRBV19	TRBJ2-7	CASSIQGTSGGYEQYF
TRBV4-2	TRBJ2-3	CASSQGRESDTQYF
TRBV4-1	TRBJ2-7	CASSQPGLAYEQYF
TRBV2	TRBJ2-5	CASSGGVRETQYF
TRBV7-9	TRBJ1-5	CASSRLGQGSNQPQHF
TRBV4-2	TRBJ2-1	CASSQEVRTSGINEQFF
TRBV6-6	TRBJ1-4	CASTYPGGGEKLFF
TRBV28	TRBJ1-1	CASSLRQGAREAFF
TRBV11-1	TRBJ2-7	CASRNPTGIEQYF
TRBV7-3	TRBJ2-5	CASSLYPGIGETQYF
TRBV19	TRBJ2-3	CASSISGHPEDTQYF
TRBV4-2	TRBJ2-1	CASSQDLAGGPIYNEQFF
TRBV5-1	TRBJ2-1	CASSLQRSSYNEQFF
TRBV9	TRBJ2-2	CASSVVGGGSRELFF
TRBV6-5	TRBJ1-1	CASSRGLGPGGAFF
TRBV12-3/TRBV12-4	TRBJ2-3	CASKLAGGTQYF
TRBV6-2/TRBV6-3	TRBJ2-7	CASSRPGTGVYEQYF
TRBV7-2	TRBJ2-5	CASSTPGQKETQYF
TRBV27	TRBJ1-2	CASSLRQNYGYTF
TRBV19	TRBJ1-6	CASSMQGAINSPLHF
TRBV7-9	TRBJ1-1	CASSLGDKNTEAFF
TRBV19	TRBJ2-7	CASRTGTSGKSEQYF
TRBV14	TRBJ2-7	CASSQDDRDEQYF
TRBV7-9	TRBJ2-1	CASSLAYRPNEQFF
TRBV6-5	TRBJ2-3	CASAKWTSGPGTQYF
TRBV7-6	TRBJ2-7	CASSLASGQGSYEQYF
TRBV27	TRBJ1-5	CASSLRPMDRGNQPQHF
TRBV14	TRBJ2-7	CASSQSPWTSGRQVTYEQYF
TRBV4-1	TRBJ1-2	CASSSSGTDGYGYTF
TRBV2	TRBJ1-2	CANRDRGTYGYTF
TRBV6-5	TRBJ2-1	CASARGLEYEQFF
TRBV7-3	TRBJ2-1	CASSSLAGGYNEQFF
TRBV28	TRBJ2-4	CASRRQGSKNIQYF
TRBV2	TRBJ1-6	CASSEDGGSYNSPLHF
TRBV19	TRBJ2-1	CASSISSGAFDEQFF
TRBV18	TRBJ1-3	CASSPNRAGTTSGNTIYF
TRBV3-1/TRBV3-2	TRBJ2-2	CASSRGLAGGRELFF
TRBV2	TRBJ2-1	CASGASSYNEQFF
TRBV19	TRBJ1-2	CASRGAGVYGYTF
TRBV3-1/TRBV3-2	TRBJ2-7	CASSQGNQGGQYF
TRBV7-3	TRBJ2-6	CASSQSASRQPGANVLTF
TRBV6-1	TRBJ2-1	CASSESYPPGTSSYNEQFF
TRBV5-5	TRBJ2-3	CASGQTGGTDTQYF
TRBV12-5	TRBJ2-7	CASGTTVNEQYF
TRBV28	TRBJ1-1	CASSPHRGNTEAFF
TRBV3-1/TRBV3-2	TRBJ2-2	CASSQGGTGHTGELFF
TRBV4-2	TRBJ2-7	CASSRDSGQGHEQYF
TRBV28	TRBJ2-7	CASSLTSRLAWSEQYF
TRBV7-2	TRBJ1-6	CASSPNPGTGNSPLHF
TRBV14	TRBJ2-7	CASSRFKGDSGEQYF
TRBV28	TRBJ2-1	CASSLNNNEQFF
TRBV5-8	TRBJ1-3	CASSLVGTGAIYF
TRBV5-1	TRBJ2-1	CASSPGLAGVGPYNEQFF